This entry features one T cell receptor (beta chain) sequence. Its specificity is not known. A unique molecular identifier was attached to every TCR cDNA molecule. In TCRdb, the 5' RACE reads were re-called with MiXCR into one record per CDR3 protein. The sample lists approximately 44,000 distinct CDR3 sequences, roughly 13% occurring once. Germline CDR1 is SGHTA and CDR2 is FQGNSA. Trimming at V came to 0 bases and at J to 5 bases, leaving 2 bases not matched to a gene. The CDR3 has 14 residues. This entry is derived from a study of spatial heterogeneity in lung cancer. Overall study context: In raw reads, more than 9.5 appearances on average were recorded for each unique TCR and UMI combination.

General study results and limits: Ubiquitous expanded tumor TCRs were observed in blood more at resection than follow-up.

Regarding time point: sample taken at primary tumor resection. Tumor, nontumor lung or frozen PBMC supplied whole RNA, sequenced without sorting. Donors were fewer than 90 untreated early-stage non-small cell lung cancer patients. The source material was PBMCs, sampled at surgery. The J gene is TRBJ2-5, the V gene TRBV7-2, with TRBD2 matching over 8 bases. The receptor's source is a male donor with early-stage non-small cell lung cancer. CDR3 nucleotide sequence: TGTGCCAGCAGCTTAGCGGGGACTAGTGAGACCCAGTACTTC. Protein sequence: CASSLAGTSETQYF.